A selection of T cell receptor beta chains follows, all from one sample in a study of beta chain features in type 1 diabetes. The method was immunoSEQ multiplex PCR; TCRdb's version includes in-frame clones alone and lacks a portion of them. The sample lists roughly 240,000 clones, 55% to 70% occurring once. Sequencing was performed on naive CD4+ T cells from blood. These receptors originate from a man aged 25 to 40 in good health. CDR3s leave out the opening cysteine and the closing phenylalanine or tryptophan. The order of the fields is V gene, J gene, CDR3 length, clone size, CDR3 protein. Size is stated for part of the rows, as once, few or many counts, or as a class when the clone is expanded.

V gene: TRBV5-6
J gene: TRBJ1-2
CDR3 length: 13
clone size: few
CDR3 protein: ASSHWTEEDYGYT

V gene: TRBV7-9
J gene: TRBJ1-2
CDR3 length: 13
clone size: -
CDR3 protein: ASSLDRDTVYGYT

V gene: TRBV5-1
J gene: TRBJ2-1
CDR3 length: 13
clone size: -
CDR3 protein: ASSLGPSSYNEQF

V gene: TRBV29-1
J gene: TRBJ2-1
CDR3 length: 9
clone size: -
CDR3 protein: SVPGYYEQF

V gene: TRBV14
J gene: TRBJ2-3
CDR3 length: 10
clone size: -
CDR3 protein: ASSLQTDTQY

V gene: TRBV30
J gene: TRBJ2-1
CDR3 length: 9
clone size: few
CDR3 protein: AWNAFNEQF

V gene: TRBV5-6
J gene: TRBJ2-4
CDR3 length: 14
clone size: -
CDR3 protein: ASSRTGALLKNIQY

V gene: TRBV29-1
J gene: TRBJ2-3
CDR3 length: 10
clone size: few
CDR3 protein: SSIPGGDTQY

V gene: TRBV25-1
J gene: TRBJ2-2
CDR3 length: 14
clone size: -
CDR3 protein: ASSEWDRTPTEELF

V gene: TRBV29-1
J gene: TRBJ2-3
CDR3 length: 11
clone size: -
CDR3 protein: SSRGSGTDTQY

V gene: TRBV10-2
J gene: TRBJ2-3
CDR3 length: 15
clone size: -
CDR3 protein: ASRQGRAGGGPDTQY

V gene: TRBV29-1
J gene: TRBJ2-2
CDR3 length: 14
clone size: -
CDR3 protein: SVGGPLFANTGELF

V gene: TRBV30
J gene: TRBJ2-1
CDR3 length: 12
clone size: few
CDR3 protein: AWKLRRVNGEQF

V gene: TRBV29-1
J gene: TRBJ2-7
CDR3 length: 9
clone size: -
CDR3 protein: SVDRGYEQY

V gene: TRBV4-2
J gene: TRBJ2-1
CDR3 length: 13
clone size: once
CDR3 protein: ASSQASGRSDEQF

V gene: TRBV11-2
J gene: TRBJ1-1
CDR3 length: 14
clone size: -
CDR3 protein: ASSLRGESRNTEAF

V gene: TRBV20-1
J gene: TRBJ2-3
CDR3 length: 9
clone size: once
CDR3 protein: SARSTDTQY

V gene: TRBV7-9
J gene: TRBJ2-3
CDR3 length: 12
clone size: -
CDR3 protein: ASSAGGHTDTQY

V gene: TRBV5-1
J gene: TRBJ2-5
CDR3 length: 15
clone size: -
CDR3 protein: ASSLRPWPTREETQY

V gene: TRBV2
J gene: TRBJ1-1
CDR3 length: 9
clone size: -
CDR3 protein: ASTANTEAF

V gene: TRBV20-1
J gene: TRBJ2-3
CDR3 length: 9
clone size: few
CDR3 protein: SATVPDTQY

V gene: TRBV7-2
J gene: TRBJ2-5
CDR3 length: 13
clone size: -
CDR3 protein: ASRSGRNAQETQY

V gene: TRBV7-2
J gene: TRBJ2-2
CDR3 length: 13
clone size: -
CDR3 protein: ASSFRTGGTGELF